The T cell receptor (beta chain) under discussion was sequenced for a study of T cells in Graves' hyperthyroidism and ophthalmopathy. Study outcomes and limitations: A 13 V-J signature model discriminated ophthalmopathy versus stable hyperthyroidism.

From RNA transcripts, TCR beta CDR3 regions were amplified. A first-round RT-PCR of the TCR CDR3 used the HTBI primer set. TCRdb reprocessed the multiplex PCR reads with MiXCR, giving one entry per CDR3 protein. Of about 270,000 distinct CDR3 sequences listed, about 20% are singletons. Exclusions: uncontrolled infection, other autoimmune disease, pregnancy, lactation. This clonotype was picked up many times. Its antigen is currently unknown. The germline gives CDR1 DFQATT, CDR2 SNEGSKA (reference sequence). The CDR3 consists of 15 residues. V shed 0 bases, J shed 8 bases, and the junction held 6 bases outside the gene matches.

This TCR came from a man younger than 45 with Graves' ophthalmopathy. The chain employs TRBV20-1 and TRBJ2-1; 11 nucleotides line up with TRBD2. Sequencing was carried out using blood. The CDR3 bases are TGCAGTGCTAGAGAGGGGACTAGCGGAAAGGATGAGCAGTTCTTC. This translates into CSAREGTSGKDEQFF.